This TCR beta chain was sequenced for a study of PD-1 and CTLA-4 blockade in melanoma (dated by TCRdb to the early 2020s). For the wider study: The study compared how PD-1 blockade and CTLA-4 blockade affected the melanoma-reactive CD8 T cell response in patients with melanoma.

V is pared back by 3 bases and J by 3 bases, with 13 bases lying between the germline termini. The CDR3 holds 15 amino acids from the cysteine to the phenylalanine. CDR3 DNA is the only sequence kept; it has 45 bases, read in frame from the first base. Per the germline V gene, SGHDN is the CDR1 and FVKESK is the CDR2. A remark on this clone: The clone's antigen remains unknown. Base qualities were left out, and no much larger clone turns up one base away.

Library preparation used the immunoSEQ multiplex PCR assay. The clones in this table, taken by TCRdb from immuneACCESS, are in-frame only. Not every clone is retained; where verified, under half of the shortfall comes from an unresolved V gene, and the cause of the rest is unknown. The sample yields over 25,000 clones; 85% to 90% were counted once. The ten largest clonotypes hold roughly 8% of the sample. Recombination joined TRBV14 with TRBJ2-3, with the D segment possibly TRBD1 or TRBD2, each aligning over 6 bases. The input for sequencing was CD8+ T cells from peripheral blood, taken before anti-PD-1 treatment. This sequence originates from a human donor with melanoma. The DNA sequence is as follows: TGTGCCAGCAGCCATGGGGGCGGGACGACAGATACGCAGTATTTT. Translation gives CASSHGGGTTDTQYF.